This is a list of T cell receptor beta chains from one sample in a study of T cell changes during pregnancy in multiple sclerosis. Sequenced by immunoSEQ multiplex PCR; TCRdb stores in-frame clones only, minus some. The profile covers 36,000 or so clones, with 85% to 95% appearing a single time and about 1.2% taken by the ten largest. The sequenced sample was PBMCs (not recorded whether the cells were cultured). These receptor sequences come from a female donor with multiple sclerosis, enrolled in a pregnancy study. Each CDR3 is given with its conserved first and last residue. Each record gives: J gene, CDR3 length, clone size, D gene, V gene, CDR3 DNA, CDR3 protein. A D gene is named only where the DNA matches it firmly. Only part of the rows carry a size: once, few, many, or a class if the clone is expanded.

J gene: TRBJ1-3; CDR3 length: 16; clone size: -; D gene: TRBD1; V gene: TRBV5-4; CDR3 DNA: TGTGCCAGCAGCTTGACAGGGGGCGCAGCAGGAAACACCATATATTTT; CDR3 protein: CASSLTGGAAGNTIYF
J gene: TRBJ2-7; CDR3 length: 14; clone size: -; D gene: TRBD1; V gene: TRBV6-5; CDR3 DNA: TGTGCCAGCAAACCCGGGACAGGGCCCTACGAGCAGTACTTC; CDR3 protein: CASKPGTGPYEQYF
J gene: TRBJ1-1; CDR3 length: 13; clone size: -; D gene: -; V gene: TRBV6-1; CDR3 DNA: TGTGCCAGCAGTGAGTCGGGGAGGACTGAAGCTTTCTTT; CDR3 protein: CASSESGRTEAFF
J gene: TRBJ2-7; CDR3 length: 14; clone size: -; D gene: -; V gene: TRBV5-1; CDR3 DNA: TGCGCCAGCAGCTTGGCAACAGGAAACTACGAGCAGTACTTC; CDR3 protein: CASSLATGNYEQYF
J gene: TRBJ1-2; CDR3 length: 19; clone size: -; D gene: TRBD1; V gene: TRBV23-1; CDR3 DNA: TGCGCCAGCAGTCAATCTACCGAACAGGGGAGCAAAAGGGACTATGGCTACACCTTC; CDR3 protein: CASSQSTEQGSKRDYGYTF
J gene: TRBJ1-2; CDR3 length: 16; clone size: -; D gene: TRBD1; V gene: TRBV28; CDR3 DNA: TGTGCCAGCAGGTTAAACCGGGACAGGCGAACCTATGGCTACACCTTC; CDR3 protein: CASRLNRDRRTYGYTF
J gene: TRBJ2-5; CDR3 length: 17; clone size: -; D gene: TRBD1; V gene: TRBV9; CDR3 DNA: TGTGCCAGCAGCGCCGGGGACAGGGGAGGAGTGGGAGAGACCCAGTACTTC; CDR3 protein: CASSAGDRGGVGETQYF
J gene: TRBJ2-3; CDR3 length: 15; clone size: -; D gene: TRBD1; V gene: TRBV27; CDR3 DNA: TGTGCCAGCAGCTCCGACAGGGTGGTATTGGATACGCAGTATTTT; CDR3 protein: CASSSDRVVLDTQYF
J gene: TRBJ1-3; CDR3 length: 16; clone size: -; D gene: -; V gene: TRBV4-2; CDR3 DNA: TGTGCCAGCAGCCAAGATTCCCTTTCTTCTGGAAACACCATATATTTT; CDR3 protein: CASSQDSLSSGNTIYF
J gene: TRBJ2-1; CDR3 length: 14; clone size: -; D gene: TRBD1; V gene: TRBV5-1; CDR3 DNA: TGCGCCAGCAGCTTAGGGACAGCTATTAATGAGCAGTTCTTC; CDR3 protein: CASSLGTAINEQFF
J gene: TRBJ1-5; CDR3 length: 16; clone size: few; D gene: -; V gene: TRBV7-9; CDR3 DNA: TGTGCCAGCAGCTTCGAAGCCAGGGGCGTTAGGCAGCCCCAGCATTTT; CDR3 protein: CASSFEARGVRQPQHF
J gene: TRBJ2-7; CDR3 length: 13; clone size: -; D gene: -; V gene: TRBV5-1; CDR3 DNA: TGCGCCAGCAGCTTTGGGGGAGCCTACGAGCAGTACTTC; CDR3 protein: CASSFGGAYEQYF
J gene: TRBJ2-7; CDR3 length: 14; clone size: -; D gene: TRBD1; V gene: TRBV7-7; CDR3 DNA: TGTGCCAGCAGCGCTACTACAGGGGCCTACGAGCAGTACTTC; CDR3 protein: CASSATTGAYEQYF
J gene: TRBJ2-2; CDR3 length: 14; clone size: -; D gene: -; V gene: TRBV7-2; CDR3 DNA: TGTGCCAGCAGCTTAGGGCAGGGGACCGGGGAGCTGTTTTTT; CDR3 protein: CASSLGQGTGELFF
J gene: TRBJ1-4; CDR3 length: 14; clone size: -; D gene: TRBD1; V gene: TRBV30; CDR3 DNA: TGTGCCTGGAGAAGGGGGCTGCTTAATGAAAAACTGTTTTTT; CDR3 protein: CAWRRGLLNEKLFF
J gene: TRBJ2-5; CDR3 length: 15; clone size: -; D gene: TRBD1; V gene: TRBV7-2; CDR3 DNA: TGTGCCAGCAGCGGCAACAGGGGGCGCGCAGAGACCCAGTACTTC; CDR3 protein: CASSGNRGRAETQYF
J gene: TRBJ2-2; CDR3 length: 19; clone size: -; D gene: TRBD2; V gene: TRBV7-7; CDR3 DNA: TGTGCCAGCAGCCGTACCCTACCGGGACTAGCGGGTAGCACCGGGGAGCTGTTTTTT; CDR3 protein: CASSRTLPGLAGSTGELFF
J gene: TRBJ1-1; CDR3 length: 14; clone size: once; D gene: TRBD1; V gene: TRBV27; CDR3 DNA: TGTGCCAGCAGGGACAGGGGATCGAACACTGAAGCTTTCTTT; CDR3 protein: CASRDRGSNTEAFF
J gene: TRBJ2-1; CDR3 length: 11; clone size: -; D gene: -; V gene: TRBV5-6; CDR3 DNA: TGTGCCAGCAGCTTGGGGCAGAAGCAGTTCTTC; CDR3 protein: CASSLGQKQFF
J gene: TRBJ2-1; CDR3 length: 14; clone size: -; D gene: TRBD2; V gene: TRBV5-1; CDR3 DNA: TGCGCCAGCACCGGACTAGCGGGAATCAATGAGCAGTTCTTC; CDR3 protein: CASTGLAGINEQFF
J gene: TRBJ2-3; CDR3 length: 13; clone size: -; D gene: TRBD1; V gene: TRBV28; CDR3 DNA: TGTGCCAGCAGATTTACAGGGGCAGATACGCAGTATTTT; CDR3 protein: CASRFTGADTQYF
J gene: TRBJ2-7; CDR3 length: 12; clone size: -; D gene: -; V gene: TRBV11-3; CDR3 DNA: TGTGCCAGCAGCTTAGGAAGAAACGAGCAGTACTTC; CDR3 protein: CASSLGRNEQYF
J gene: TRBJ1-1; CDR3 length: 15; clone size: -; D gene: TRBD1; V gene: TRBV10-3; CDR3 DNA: TGTGCCATCAGAGAGACACGGACAGGCCACACTGAAGCTTTCTTT; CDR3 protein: CAIRETRTGHTEAFF
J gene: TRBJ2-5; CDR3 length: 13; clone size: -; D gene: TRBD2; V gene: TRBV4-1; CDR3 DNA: TGCGCCAGCAGCCGGGGACTAGCGGAGACCCAGTACTTC; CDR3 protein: CASSRGLAETQYF
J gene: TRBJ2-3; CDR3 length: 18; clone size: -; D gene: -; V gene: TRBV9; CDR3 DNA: TGTGCCAGCAGCGTAGCCCATTCCGCCTGGGAAGGCACAGATACGCAGTATTTT; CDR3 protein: CASSVAHSAWEGTDTQYF